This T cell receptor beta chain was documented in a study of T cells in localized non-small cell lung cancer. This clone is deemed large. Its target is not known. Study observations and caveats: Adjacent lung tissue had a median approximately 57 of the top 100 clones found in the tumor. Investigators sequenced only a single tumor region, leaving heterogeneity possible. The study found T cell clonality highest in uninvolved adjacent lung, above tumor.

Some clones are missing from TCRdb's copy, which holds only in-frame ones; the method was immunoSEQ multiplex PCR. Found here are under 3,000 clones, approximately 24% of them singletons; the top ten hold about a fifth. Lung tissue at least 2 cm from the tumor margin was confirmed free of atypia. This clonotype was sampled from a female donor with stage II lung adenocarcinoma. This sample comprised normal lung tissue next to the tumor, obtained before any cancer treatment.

This chain's CDR3 is CASSQPGRGRDGYTF. The CDR3, as DNA: TGTGCCAGCAGCCAACCTGGACGGGGGCGCGATGGCTACACCTTC. The rearrangement joins TRBV11-3 to TRBJ1-2; a possible D gene is TRBD1 (6 bases). The CDR3 is 15 residues long. Germline V CDR1 and CDR2: SGHNT, YENEEA. The germline V and J ends were trimmed by 5 bases and 6 bases, with 19 bases remaining between them.